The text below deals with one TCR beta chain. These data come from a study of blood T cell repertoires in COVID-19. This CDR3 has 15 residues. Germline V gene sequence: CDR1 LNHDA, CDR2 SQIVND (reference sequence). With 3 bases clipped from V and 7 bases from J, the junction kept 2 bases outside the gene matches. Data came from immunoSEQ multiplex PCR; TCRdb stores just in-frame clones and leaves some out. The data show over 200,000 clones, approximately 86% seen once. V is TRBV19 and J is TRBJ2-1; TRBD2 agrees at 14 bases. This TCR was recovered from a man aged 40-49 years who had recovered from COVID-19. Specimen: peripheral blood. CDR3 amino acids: CASSIGTSGSNEQFF. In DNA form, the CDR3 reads TGTGCCAGTAGTATCGGGACTAGCGGGAGTAATGAGCAGTTCTTC.